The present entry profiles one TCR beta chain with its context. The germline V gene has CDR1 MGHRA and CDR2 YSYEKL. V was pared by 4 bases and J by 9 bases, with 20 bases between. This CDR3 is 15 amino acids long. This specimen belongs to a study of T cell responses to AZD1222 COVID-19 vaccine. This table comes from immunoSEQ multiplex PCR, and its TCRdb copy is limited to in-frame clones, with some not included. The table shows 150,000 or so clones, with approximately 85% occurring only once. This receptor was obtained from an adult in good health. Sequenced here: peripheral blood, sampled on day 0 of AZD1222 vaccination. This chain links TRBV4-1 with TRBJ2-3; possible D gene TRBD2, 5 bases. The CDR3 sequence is CASSRAFGLIDTQYF. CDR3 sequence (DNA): TGCGCCAGCAGCCGGGCCTTTGGACTGATTGACACGCAGTATTTT.